The next 28 T cell receptor beta chains were all read from a single sample in a study of cytomegalovirus exposure and HLA in healthy donors. Primers included in the PCR were 60 Vbeta and 13 Jbeta primers. TCRdb's copy holds only in-frame clones and misses some; the assay was immunoSEQ multiplex PCR. The table lists just over 85,000 clones, approximately 80% of them singletons. Specimen: PBMCs. Receptors were obtained from a middle-aged man in good health and CMV-seronegative.

CDR3 protein: CASSRNSESFYEQYF. As DNA, the CDR3 is TGCGCCAGCAGCCGAAATTCGGAGAGTTTCTACGAGCAGTACTTC. The chain links TRBV5-1 to TRBJ2-7; D call uncertain. Trimming cost V 4 bases and J 3 bases, with 17 bases left between them. Germline CDR1 is SGHRS and CDR2 is YFSETQ. The CDR3 is 15 residues long.

This chain links TRBV5-4 with TRBJ1-1, with D unclear. This CDR3 is built from 12 residues. The germline V gene has CDR1 SGHNT and CDR2 YYREEE (reference sequence). V was cut by 1 base and J by 5 bases, with 6 bases left in between. The CDR3 DNA sequence: TGTGCCAGCAGCTTGCGGGAGACTGAAGCTTTCTTT. Its protein is CASSLRETEAFF. The entire variable domain, with the rest obtained from reference TRBV5-4 and TRBJ1-1, is as follows: ETGVTQSPTHLIKTRGQQVTLRCSSQSGHNTVSWYQQALGQGPQFIFQYYREEENGRGNFPPRFSGLQFPNYSSELNVNALELDDSALYLCASSLRETEAFFGQGTRLTVV.

The V gene is TRBV5-1, the J gene TRBJ2-7; TRBD2 aligns across 11 bases. The CDR3 is made up of 15 amino acids. J gave up 2 bases and V 3 bases, and 4 bases lay outside the gene matches. The germline CDR1 and CDR2 sequences are SGHRS and YFSETQ. CDR3 protein: CASSSRLAGTYEQYF. The CDR3 coding sequence is TGCGCCAGCAGCTCGAGACTAGCGGGGACCTACGAGCAGTACTTC.

V is TRBV6-5 and J is TRBJ1-1, with 7 nucleotides matching TRBD1. The CDR3 is 14 amino acids. Trimming at V came to 8 bases and at J to 2 bases, leaving 8 bases not matched to a gene. Per germline, CDR1 MNHEY and CDR2 SVGAGI. The CDR3 here is CASFEQGPNTEAFF. The CDR3 nucleotides read TGTGCCAGCTTTGAACAGGGGCCTAACACTGAAGCTTTCTTT.

This sequence joins TRBV13 and TRBJ1-1; D is perhaps TRBD1 (5 bases). V was shortened by 3 bases and J by 8 bases, with 10 bases between the two germline ends. This CDR3 is built from 12 residues. Per the germline V gene, CDR1 is PRHDT and CDR2 is FYEKMQ (reference sequence). The DNA for the CDR3 is TGTGCCAGCAGCTTGGACATGTCAGAAGCTTTCTTT. It codes for CASSLDMSEAFF.

This chain joins TRBV19 and TRBJ2-7, with D maybe TRBD1 (5 bases). In germline, CDR1 is LNHDA, CDR2 SQIVND (reference sequence). The CDR3 has 13 residues. Trimming took 5 bases from V and 7 from J, leaving 15 bases between them. CDR3 residues: CASSQQGLREQYF. For the CDR3, the DNA is TGTGCCAGTAGTCAGCAGGGTTTGAGGGAGCAGTACTTC.

Points on this clone: Relative to the germline gene, one junction end is altered; a read error may explain this. The chain couples TRBV28 to TRBJ1-1; D remains ambiguous. Germline CDR1 is MDHEN and CDR2 is SYDVKM. The CDR3 is 12 residues long. The CDR3 DNA sequence: TGTGTCAGCACAAACTCCCGAACTGAAGCTTTCTTT. It codes for CVSTNSRTEAFF.

This rearrangement joins TRBV30 to TRBJ2-7, with TRBD1 matching over 8 bases. Germline CDR1 is GTSNPN and CDR2 is SVGIG (reference sequence). Germline trimming cut 3 bases from V and 7 bases from J; bases unmatched to any gene: 11. The CDR3 has 14 amino acids. CDR3 DNA: TGTGCCTGGAGCGCTGGGCAGGGGGCGAGTGAGCAGTACTTC. It yields the protein CAWSAGQGASEQYF.

This clone was counted once. The rearrangement joins TRBV6-5 to TRBJ1-2; D perhaps matches TRBD1 (5 bases). CDR1 MNHEY and CDR2 SVGAGI come from the germline V gene. The length of the CDR3 is 15 residues. Trimming shortened V by 2 bases and J by 2 bases, and 12 bases separated the two germline ends. In nucleotides, the CDR3 is TGTGCCAGCAGTTACATTCAAGGGGTCAACTATGGCTACACCTTC. Translation gives CASSYIQGVNYGYTF.

The rearrangement uses TRBV29-1 and TRBJ2-7; 8 bases are shared with TRBD1. CDR3 length: 15 residues. The V gene end was trimmed by 4 bases and the J gene end by 0 bases; junction bases not matched to a gene: 8. Per germline, CDR1 SQVTM and CDR2 ANQGSEA. The CDR3 protein is CSVAGVGQVSYEQYF. As DNA, the CDR3 is TGCAGCGTTGCAGGAGTGGGACAGGTCTCCTACGAGCAGTACTTC.

V and J are TRBV7-9 and TRBJ1-2; 7 bases align to TRBD1. V lost 5 bases, J lost 4 bases, and 7 bases stayed unmatched. CDR1 SEHNR and CDR2 FQNEAQ come from the germline V gene (reference sequence). The CDR3 length is 14 residues. CDR3 coding DNA: TGTGCCAGCAGCCAAACGTGGGACAGCTATGGCTACACCTTC. Encoded protein: CASSQTWDSYGYTF.

The J gene is TRBJ2-1, the V gene TRBV6-1, with 7 bases lining up with TRBD1. The CDR3 totals 14 residues. Germline loops: CDR1 MNHNS, CDR2 SASEGT. V shed 7 bases and J 3 bases; nucleotides not matched to a gene: 6. The CDR3 here is CASIPTGNYNEQFF. The CDR3 region has the DNA TGTGCCAGCATCCCGACAGGGAACTACAATGAGCAGTTCTTC.

V and J are TRBV6-1 and TRBJ1-4, with D tentatively TRBD1 (5 bases). The CDR3 covers 14 residues. Germline-derived CDR1 and CDR2 are MNHNS and SASEGT. V gave up 6 bases and J gave up 8 bases, with 16 bases separating them. CDR3 protein: CASSPGEEEEKLFF. CDR3 bases: TGTGCCAGCAGCCCGGGGGAGGAAGAGGAAAAACTGTTTTTT.

A few counts support this clone. The chain links TRBV10-2 to TRBJ1-6; TRBD1 agrees at 9 bases. The trim removed 7 bases at V and 7 bases at J, leaving 8 bases unmatched. CDR1 is WSHSY, CDR2 SAAADI, per germline. The CDR3 has 15 amino acids. The DNA for the CDR3 is TGCGCCAGCATCTCCGGGACAGGGTACAATTCACCCCTCCACTTT. Its translation is CASISGTGYNSPLHF.

The chain recombines TRBV7-3 with TRBJ2-3, with 7 bases that match TRBD1. The CDR3 sequence is 16 residues long. The V segment lost 5 bases and the J segment 1 base; nucleotides outside the gene matches: 9. In germline, CDR1 is SGHTA, CDR2 FQGTGA. Here the CDR3 DNA reads TGTGCCAGCAGCACCGGACAGGTCCAACGCACAGATACGCAGTATTTT. This gives the protein CASSTGQVQRTDTQYF.

The chain links TRBV2 to TRBJ1-6; 8 bases agree with TRBD1. Germline values: CDR1 SNHLY, CDR2 FYNNEI. Trimming cost V 5 bases and J 6 bases; bases outside gene matches: 6. The CDR3 covers 15 residues. DNA of the CDR3: TGTGCCAGCAGTACCGCGGGACAGGCTAATTCACCCCTCCACTTT. Its protein product is CASSTAGQANSPLHF.

The chain joins TRBV9 to TRBJ1-1, with TRBD1 identical over 8 bases. Germline lookup yields CDR1 SGDLS and CDR2 YYNGEE. This CDR3 comprises 15 residues. V lost 0 bases to trimming and J lost 1 base; unmatched junction nucleotides: 2. This chain's CDR3 is CASSVEGQGNTEAFF. CDR3 bases: TGTGCCAGCAGCGTAGAAGGACAGGGGAACACTGAAGCTTTCTTT.

The J gene is TRBJ2-6, the V gene TRBV28, with 7 bases aligning to TRBD1. The germline V gene encodes CDR1 MDHEN and CDR2 SYDVKM. J gave up 0 bases and V 3 bases, and 2 bases lay outside the gene matches. The CDR3 runs 16 residues. The CDR3 spells CASSFGDSSGANVLTF. The CDR3 DNA is TGTGCCAGCAGTTTTGGGGACAGCTCTGGGGCCAACGTCCTGACTTTC. The full variable domain, in which reference TRBV28 and TRBJ2-6 provide the parts outside the CDR3, is DVKVTQSSRYLVKRTGEKVFLECVQDMDHENMFWYRQDPGLGLRLIYFSYDVKMKEKGDIPEGYSVSREKKERFSLILESASTNQTSMYLCASSFGDSSGANVLTFGAGSRLTVL.

V is TRBV5-1 and J is TRBJ2-7; 8 bases agree with TRBD1. CDR1 and CDR2 (germline): SGHRS, YFSETQ. CDR3 length equals 15 residues. Trimming removed 3 bases from V and 6 bases from J; junction bases left unmatched: 11. The CDR3 region has the DNA TGCGCCAGCAGCTCAGACAGGGGCGCGACCCTCGAGCAGTACTTC. It specifies CASSSDRGATLEQYF.

V is TRBV7-6 and J is TRBJ1-5, with TRBD1 matching over 8 bases. The CDR3 totals 15 residues. Germline V gene lookup returns CDR1 SGHVS and CDR2 FNYEAQ. V was clipped by 1 base and J by 11 bases; unmatched bases: 10. CDR3: CASSLGLNRGSAQHF. CDR3 sequence (DNA): TGTGCCAGCAGCTTAGGTCTTAACAGGGGGTCAGCCCAGCATTTT.

The CDR3 DNA follows: TGTGCCAGCAAGGGTGTGCGGGGGGGAGGCACCGGGGAGCTGTTTTTT. Its protein product is CASKGVRGGGTGELFF. The chain carries TRBV5-4 and TRBJ2-2; TRBD2 matches 9 bases. Germline V lookup: CDR1 SGHNT, CDR2 YYREEE (reference sequence). Losses at the gene ends were 6 bases for V and 4 bases for J; bases not matched to a gene: 10. This CDR3 spans 16 amino acids.

This sequence joins TRBV5-1 and TRBJ2-5, with 7 positions matching TRBD2. After removal of 6 bases from V and 2 bases from J, the junction contained 4 bases not matched to a gene. The CDR3 extends over 13 amino acids. From germline, CDR1 is SGHRS and CDR2 YFSETQ. This CDR3 reads CASTFGGQETQYF. In DNA form, the CDR3 reads TGCGCCAGCACTTTCGGGGGGCAAGAGACCCAGTACTTC.

The rearrangement links TRBV30 to TRBJ2-2, with D hard to call. The CDR3 runs to 11 residues. CDR1 and CDR2 from the germline V gene are GTSNPN and SVGIG (reference sequence). Deletions cut 0 bases from V and 10 bases from J, with 6 bases between. The CDR3 region has the DNA TGTGCCTGGAGTGTGGGCGTGGAGCTGTTTTTT. Translating gives CAWSVGVELFF.

Only a few counts were recorded for this clone. V usage is TRBV7-2 and J usage is TRBJ2-2; 9 bases line up with TRBD1. This CDR3 has 16 amino acids. CDR1 is SGHTA, CDR2 FQGNSA, per germline. The J segment lost 0 bases and the V segment lost 5 bases, leaving 4 bases of the junction unmatched. This CDR3 is CASSTTGGANTGELFF. The CDR3 region has the DNA TGTGCCAGCAGCACCACAGGGGGCGCGAACACCGGGGAGCTGTTTTTT.

The rearrangement links TRBV7-9 to TRBJ1-1; tentatively, D is TRBD1 (5 bases). The V end was cut by 4 bases, the J end by 4 bases, with 16 bases between. The CDR3 runs 15 residues. CDR1 and CDR2 (germline): SEHNR, FQNEAQ (reference sequence). CDR3: CASSSHLGTGTEAFF. CDR3 coding DNA: TGTGCCAGCAGCTCCCATCTCGGGACTGGCACTGAAGCTTTCTTT.

This clone showed up just a few times. The chain recombines TRBV7-2 with TRBJ2-7, with TRBD1 matching 7 bases. V dropped 1 base and J dropped 7; count of bases not matched to a gene: 10. Germline assignment: CDR1 SGHTA and CDR2 FQGNSA. This CDR3 has 15 residues. CDR3: CASSLGTGSTGEQYF. For the CDR3, the DNA is TGTGCCAGCAGCTTAGGGACAGGCTCTACGGGGGAGCAGTACTTC. The full variable domain, with the rest looked up from reference TRBV7-2 and TRBJ2-7, is GAGVSQSPSNKVTEKGKDVELRCDPISGHTALYWYRQSLGQGLEFLIYFQGNSAPDKSGLPSDRFSAERTGGSVSTLTIQRTQQEDSAVYLCASSLGTGSTGEQYFGPGTRLTVT.

V and J are TRBV7-3 and TRBJ2-2, with D tentatively TRBD2 (6 bases). V was clipped by 5 bases and J by 4 bases, with 8 bases between them. This CDR3 is 13 amino acids long. Per the germline V gene, CDR1 is SGHTA and CDR2 is FQGTGA. Here the CDR3 reads CASSGGSTGELFF. The CDR3 region has the DNA TGTGCCAGCAGCGGGGGGTCCACCGGGGAGCTGTTTTTT. The full variable domain, its missing parts supplied by reference TRBV7-3 and TRBJ2-2, is GAGVSQTPSNKVTEKGKYVELRCDPISGHTALYWYRQSLGQGPEFLIYFQGTGAADDSGLPNDRFFAVRPEGSVSTLKIQRTERGDSAVYLCASSGGSTGELFFGEGSRLTVL.

The gene calls are TRBV28 and TRBJ2-7; D may be TRBD1 (5 bases). Trimming left V 5 bases short and J 2 bases short, with 10 bases between. This CDR3 comprises 13 residues. CDR1 is MDHEN and CDR2 is SYDVKM in the germline V gene. The CDR3 DNA follows: TGTGCCAGCAGTCGAGACAGAGCCTACGAGCAGTACTTC. Protein sequence: CASSRDRAYEQYF.